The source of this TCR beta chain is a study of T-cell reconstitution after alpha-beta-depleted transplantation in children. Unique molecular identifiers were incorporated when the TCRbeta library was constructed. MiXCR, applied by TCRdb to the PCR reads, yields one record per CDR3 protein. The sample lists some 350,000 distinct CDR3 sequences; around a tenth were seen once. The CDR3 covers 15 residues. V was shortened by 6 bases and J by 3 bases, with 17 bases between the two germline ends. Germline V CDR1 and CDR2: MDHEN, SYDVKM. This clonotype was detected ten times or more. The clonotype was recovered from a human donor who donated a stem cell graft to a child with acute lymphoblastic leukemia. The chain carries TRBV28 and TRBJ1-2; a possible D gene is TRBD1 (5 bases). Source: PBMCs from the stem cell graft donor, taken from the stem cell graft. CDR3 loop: CASSLPGQGYYGYTF. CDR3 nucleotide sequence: TGTGCCAGCAGCTTACCCGGGCAGGGCTACTATGGCTACACCTTC.